Listed below are T cell receptor beta chains from one sample, sequenced in a study of T cell responses to AZD1222 COVID-19 vaccine. Libraries were prepared by immunoSEQ multiplex PCR; TCRdb keeps only in-frame clonotypes and omits some of them. The table has about 200,000 clones, approximately 90% seen once. Sequences were derived from peripheral blood, sampled 28 days after the second dose of the MenACWY control vaccine. The receptor set was obtained from an adult who received the MenACWY meningococcal vaccine as a control. CDR3s include the opening cysteine and the closing phenylalanine or tryptophan. D genes are given only for firm matches.

j_call d_call v_call cdr3_aa cdr3_nt
TRBJ2-3 NA TRBV9 CASSVRPRTDTQYF TGTGCCAGCAGCGTACGGCCACGCACAGATACGCAGTATTTT
TRBJ1-1 NA TRBV18 CASSPGGALQGEAFF TGTGCCAGCTCACCTGGGGGGGCGCTTCAAGGTGAAGCTTTCTTT
TRBJ2-2 TRBD1 TRBV6-6 CASSKGTGVDTGELFF TGTGCCAGCAGTAAGGGGACAGGGGTTGACACCGGGGAGCTGTTTTTT
TRBJ2-5 NA TRBV29-1 CSVVYGQETQYF TGCAGCGTTGTTTACGGTCAAGAGACCCAGTACTTC
TRBJ1-6 NA TRBV4-2 CASSRDPGNSPLHF TGTGCCAGCAGCCGCGATCCGGGGAATTCACCCCTCCACTTT
TRBJ1-2 TRBD1 TRBV9 CASSGDSYGYTF TGTGCCAGCAGCGGGGACAGCTATGGCTACACCTTC
TRBJ2-1 NA TRBV4-1 CASSQERDFNEQFF TGCGCCAGCAGCCAAGAGCGGGATTTCAATGAGCAGTTCTTC
TRBJ2-7 NA TRBV7-2 CASSLASAFSLTAYEQYF TGTGCCAGCAGCTTAGCTAGCGCGTTTTCCCTGACTGCCTACGAGCAGTACTTC
TRBJ1-3 TRBD1 TRBV11-2 CASSLGQGSGNTIYF TGTGCCAGCAGCCTTGGACAGGGGTCTGGAAACACCATATATTTT
TRBJ2-6 NA TRBV7-3 CASSSLVGASGANVLTF TGTGCCAGCAGCTCCCTGGTGGGGGCCTCTGGGGCCAACGTCCTGACTTTC
TRBJ2-1 TRBD1 TRBV7-8 CASSQDRGDEQFF TGTGCCAGCAGCCAGGACAGGGGCGATGAGCAGTTCTTC